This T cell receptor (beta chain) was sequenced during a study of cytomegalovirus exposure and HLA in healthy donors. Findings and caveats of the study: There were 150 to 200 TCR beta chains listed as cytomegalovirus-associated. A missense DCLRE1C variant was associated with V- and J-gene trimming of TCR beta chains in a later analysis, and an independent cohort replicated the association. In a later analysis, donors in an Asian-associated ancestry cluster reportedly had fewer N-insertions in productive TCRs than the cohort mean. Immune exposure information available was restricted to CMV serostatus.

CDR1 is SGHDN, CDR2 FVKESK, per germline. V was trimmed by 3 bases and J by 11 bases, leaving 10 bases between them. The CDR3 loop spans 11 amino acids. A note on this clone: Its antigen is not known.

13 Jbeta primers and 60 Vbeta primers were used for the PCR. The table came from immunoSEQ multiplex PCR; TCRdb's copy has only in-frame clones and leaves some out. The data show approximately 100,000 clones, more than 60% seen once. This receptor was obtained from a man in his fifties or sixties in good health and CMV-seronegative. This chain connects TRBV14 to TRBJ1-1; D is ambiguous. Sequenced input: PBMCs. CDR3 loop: CASSHKVRAFF. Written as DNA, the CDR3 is TGTGCCAGCAGCCACAAGGTGAGGGCTTTCTTT.